This passage covers 2 T cell receptor beta chains from one sample sequenced in a study of identical twins. TCRdb processed the 5' RACE reads anew with MiXCR; each CDR3 protein has one entry. The sample has approximately 240,000 distinct CDR3 sequences, around an eighth seen once. The sequenced sample was memory (CD45RO+) T cells sorted from blood. The receptors derive from a woman aged 18-30 years in good health.

This clonotype has a handful of counts. V gene TRBV5-1 combines with J gene TRBJ2-3; 10 bases match TRBD2. The length of the CDR3 is 16 residues. With 0 bases clipped from V and 6 bases from J, the junction kept 7 bases outside the gene matches. Germline loops: CDR1 SGHRS, CDR2 YFSETQ. Here the CDR3 DNA reads TGCGCCAGCAGCTTGGGGACTAGCGGTCTCGGGGATACGCAGTATTTT. Protein sequence: CASSLGTSGLGDTQYF.

This clonotype was counted a few times. The chain has TRBV5-1 and TRBJ2-5, with a possible D match to TRBD1 (6 bases). Germline loops: CDR1 SGHRS, CDR2 YFSETQ. This CDR3 is built from 14 residues. V was clipped by 4 bases and J by 4 bases, with 14 bases between them. The CDR3 DNA follows: TGCGCCAGCAGCCGGACAGCAGGGGTAGAGACCCAGTACTTC. Protein product: CASSRTAGVETQYF. The entire variable domain, with the rest obtained from reference TRBV5-1 and TRBJ2-5, is as follows: KAGVTQTPRYLIKTRGQQVTLSCSPISGHRSVSWYQQTPGQGLQFLFEYFSETQRNKGNFPGRFSGRQFSNSRSEMNVSTLELGDSALYLCASSRTAGVETQYFGPGTRLLVL.